Below, 7 T cell receptor beta chains from the same sample are listed, as sequenced in a study of TIL therapy for anti-PD-1-resistant metastatic lung cancer (dated by TCRdb to about 2021). What this sample's time point label stands for: pre-treatment sample, taken before nivolumab and TIL therapy. Using bias-controlled multiplex PCR with the immunoSEQ v3 hsTCRB kit, the TCR beta CDR3 regions were amplified from genomic DNA. This immuneACCESS table, as held by TCRdb, lists in-frame sequences with V and J called but not all clones. Of the missing ones, under half trace to an unresolved V gene in checked studies; the others have no known cause. The sample profile shows fewer than 20,000 clones; 74% of them were found once. The top ten clones comprise 36% of the sample. The starting material was blood, obtained at baseline. These receptors were taken from a person between 25 and 80 years old with non-small cell lung cancer.

This rearrangement joins TRBV5-6 to TRBJ1-2; TRBD1 matches at 7 bases. The CDR3 sequence is 15 residues long. The V gene's germline CDR1 is SGHDT and CDR2 YYEEEE. Trimming removed 4 bases from V and 4 bases from J; junction bases left unmatched: 10. The CDR3 protein is CASSPRQGRSYGYTF. CDR3 sequence (DNA): TGTGCCAGCAGCCCTCGACAGGGCCGAAGCTATGGCTACACCTTC.

This chain uses TRBV28 with TRBJ2-1; 9 bases fit TRBD2. Germline CDR1 MDHEN, CDR2 SYDVKM. The CDR3 spans 15 residues. V gave up 2 bases and J gave up 6 bases; unmatched junction bases: 5. The CDR3, as DNA: TGTGCCAGCAGTTTAAGCCTAGCGGGGACCAATGAGCAGTTCTTC. Residues: CASSLSLAGTNEQFF.

CDR3: CASSQEWTLYEQYF. CDR3 in DNA: TGTGCCAGCAGCCAAGAGTGGACTCTATACGAGCAGTACTTC. The chain employs TRBV4-2 and TRBJ2-7; D perhaps matches TRBD2 (5 bases). This CDR3 is 14 amino acids long. V dropped 0 bases and J dropped 4 bases, with 10 bases sitting between them. Germline assignment: CDR1 LGHNA and CDR2 YNFKEQ.

The genes are TRBV5-6 and TRBJ1-2; no reliable D call. The CDR3 sequence is 15 residues long. CDR1 is SGHDT, CDR2 YYEEEE, per germline. V gave up 4 bases and J gave up 5 bases, with 18 bases separating them. CDR3 region: CASSPGRGIGYGYTF. The CDR3 DNA is TGTGCCAGCAGCCCAGGACGCGGGATCGGATATGGCTACACCTTC.

The chain is built from TRBV5-1 and TRBJ1-5; D gene uncertain. The CDR3 has 13 residues. V shed 7 bases and J shed 6 bases, with 14 bases lying between them. CDR1 SGHRS and CDR2 YFSETQ come from the germline V gene. This chain's CDR3 is CASSQEDGQPQHF. The CDR3 DNA sequence: TGCGCCAGCTCCCAGGAAGACGGTCAGCCCCAGCATTTT.

The chain carries TRBV5-8 and TRBJ1-1, with unresolved D. This CDR3 has 20 amino acids. In germline, CDR1 is SGHTS, CDR2 YDEGEE. V was trimmed by 4 bases and J by 1 base, leaving 29 bases between them. CDR3 loop: CASSPGRLKPQLLENTEAFF. CDR3 DNA: TGTGCCAGCAGCCCCGGCAGGTTGAAACCCCAGCTATTGGAGAACACTGAAGCTTTCTTT.

The V and J genes are TRBV7-2 and TRBJ2-1, with TRBD1 matching 9 bases. Germline-derived CDR1 and CDR2 are SGHTA and FQGNSA. V shed 5 bases, J shed 4 bases, and the junction held 6 bases outside the gene matches. This CDR3 contains 15 residues. The CDR3 DNA follows: TGTGCCAGCAGCCCTGACAGGGGGGCTTACAATGAGCAGTTCTTC. Amino acids: CASSPDRGAYNEQFF. Using reference TRBV7-2 and TRBJ2-1 for the parts outside the CDR3, the full variable domain is GAGVSQSPSNKVTEKGKDVELRCDPISGHTALYWYRQSLGQGLEFLIYFQGNSAPDKSGLPSDRFSAERTGGSVSTLTIQRTQQEDSAVYLCASSPDRGAYNEQFFGPGTRLTVL.